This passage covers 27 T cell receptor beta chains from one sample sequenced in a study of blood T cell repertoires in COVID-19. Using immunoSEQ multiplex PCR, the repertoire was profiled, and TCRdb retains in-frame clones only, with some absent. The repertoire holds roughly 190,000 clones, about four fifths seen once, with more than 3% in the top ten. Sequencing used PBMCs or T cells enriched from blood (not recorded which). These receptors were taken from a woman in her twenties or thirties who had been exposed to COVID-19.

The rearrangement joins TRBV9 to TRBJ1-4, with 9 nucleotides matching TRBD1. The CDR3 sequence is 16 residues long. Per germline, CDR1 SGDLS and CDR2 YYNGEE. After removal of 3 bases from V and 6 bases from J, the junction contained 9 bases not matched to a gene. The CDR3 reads CASSDGPGTGYEKLFF. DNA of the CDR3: TGTGCCAGCAGCGATGGCCCGGGGACAGGGTATGAAAAACTGTTTTTT.

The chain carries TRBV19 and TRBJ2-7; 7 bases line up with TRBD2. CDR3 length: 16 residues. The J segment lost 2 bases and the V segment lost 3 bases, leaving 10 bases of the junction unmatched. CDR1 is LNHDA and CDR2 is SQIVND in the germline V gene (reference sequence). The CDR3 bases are TGTGCCAGTAGTATTGAAGGGACTCGGGGGGCCTACGAGCAGTACTTC. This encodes CASSIEGTRGAYEQYF.

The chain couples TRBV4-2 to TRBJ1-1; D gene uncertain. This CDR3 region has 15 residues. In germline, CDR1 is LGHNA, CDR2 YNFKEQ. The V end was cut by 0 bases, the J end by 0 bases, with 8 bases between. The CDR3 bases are TGTGCCAGCAGCCAAGACTTCGGGATGAACACTGAAGCTTTCTTT. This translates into CASSQDFGMNTEAFF.

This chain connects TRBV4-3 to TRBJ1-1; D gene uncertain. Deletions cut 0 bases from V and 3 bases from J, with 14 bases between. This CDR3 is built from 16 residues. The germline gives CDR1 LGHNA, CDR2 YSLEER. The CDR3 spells CASSQDSAGRDTEAFF. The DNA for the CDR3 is TGCGCCAGCAGCCAAGATAGTGCCGGGAGGGACACTGAAGCTTTCTTT.

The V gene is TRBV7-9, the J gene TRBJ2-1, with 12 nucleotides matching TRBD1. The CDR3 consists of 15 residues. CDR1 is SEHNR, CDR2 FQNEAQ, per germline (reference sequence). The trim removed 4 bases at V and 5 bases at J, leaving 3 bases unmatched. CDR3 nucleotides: TGTGCCAGCAGCTGGGGACAGGGGGCCCACAATGAGCAGTTCTTC. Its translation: CASSWGQGAHNEQFF. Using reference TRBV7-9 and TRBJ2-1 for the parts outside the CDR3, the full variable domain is DTGVSQNPRHKITKRGQNVTFRCDPISEHNRLYWYRQTLGQGPEFLTYFQNEAQLEKSRLLSDRFSAERPKGSFSTLEIQRTEQGDSAMYLCASSWGQGAHNEQFFGPGTRLTVL.

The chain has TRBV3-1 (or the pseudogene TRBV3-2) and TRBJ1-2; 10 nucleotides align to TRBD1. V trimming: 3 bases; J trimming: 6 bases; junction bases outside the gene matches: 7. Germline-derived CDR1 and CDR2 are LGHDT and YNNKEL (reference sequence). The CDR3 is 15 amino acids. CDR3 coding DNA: TGTGCCAGCAGCCAGGCTACGGGACAGGGGAATGGCTACACCTTC. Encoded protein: CASSQATGQGNGYTF.

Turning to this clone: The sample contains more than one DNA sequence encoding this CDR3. The DNA of the CDR3 is TGTGCCAGTAGTATATCAGGGTACACTGAAGCTTTCTTT. It specifies CASSISGYTEAFF. The rearrangement links TRBV19 to TRBJ1-1; D perhaps matches TRBD1 (5 bases). Germline V CDR1 and CDR2: LNHDA, SQIVND (reference sequence). The ends were cut back, 2 bases at V and 3 bases at J, with 7 bases in the middle. The CDR3 is 13 amino acids.

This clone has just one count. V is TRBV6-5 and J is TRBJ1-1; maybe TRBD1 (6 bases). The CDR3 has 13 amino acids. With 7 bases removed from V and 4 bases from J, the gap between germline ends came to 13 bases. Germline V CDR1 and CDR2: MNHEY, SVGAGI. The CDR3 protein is CASNTGWGTEAFF. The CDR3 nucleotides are TGTGCCAGCAACACAGGGTGGGGCACTGAAGCTTTCTTT.

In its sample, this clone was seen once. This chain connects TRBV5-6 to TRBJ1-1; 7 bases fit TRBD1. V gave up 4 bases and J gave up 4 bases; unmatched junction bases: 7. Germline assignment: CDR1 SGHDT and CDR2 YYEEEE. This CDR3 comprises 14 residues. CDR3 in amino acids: CASSEGTVPTEAFF. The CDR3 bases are TGTGCCAGCAGCGAAGGGACAGTCCCCACTGAAGCTTTCTTT.

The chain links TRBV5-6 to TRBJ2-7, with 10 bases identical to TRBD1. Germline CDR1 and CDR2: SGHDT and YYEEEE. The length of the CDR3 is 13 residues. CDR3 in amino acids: CASSASGTGAPRV. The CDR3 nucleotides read TGTGCCAGCAGCGCTTCCGGGACAGGGGCGCCCCGCGTC.

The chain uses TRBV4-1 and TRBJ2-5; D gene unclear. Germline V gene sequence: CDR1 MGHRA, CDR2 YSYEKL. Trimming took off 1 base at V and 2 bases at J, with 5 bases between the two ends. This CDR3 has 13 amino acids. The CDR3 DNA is TGCGCCAGCAGCCAAGCACAGCAAGAGACCCAGTACTTC. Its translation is CASSQAQQETQYF.

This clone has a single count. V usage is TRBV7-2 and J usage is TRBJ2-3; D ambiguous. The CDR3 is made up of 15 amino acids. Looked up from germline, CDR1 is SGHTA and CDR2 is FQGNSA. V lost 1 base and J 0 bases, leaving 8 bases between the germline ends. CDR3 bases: TGTGCCAGCAGCTTAGTCCGCGCTAGCACAGATACGCAGTATTTT. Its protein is CASSLVRASTDTQYF.

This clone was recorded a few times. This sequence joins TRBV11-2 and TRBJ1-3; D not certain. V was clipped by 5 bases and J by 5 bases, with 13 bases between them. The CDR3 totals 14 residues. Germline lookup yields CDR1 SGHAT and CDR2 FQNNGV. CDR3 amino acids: CASSLSGTRNTIYF. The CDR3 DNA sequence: TGTGCCAGCAGCCTCTCAGGCACAAGAAACACCATATATTTT.

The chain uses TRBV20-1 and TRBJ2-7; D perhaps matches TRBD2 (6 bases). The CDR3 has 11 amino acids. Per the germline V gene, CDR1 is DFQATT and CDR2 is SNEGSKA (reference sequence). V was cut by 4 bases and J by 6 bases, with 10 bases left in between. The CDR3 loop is CSAKTGVEQYF. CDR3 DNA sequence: TGCAGTGCTAAGACGGGGGTCGAGCAGTACTTC.

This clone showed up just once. CDR3 nucleotides: TGCGCCAGCAGCCAAGAATCCATCGGGGAGACCCAGTACTTC. Translating gives CASSQESIGETQYF. V usage is TRBV4-1 and J usage is TRBJ2-5; no clear D. Germline V gives CDR1 MGHRA, CDR2 YSYEKL. The length of the CDR3 is 14 residues. The V and J ends lost 0 bases and 5 bases respectively, with 10 bases between them.

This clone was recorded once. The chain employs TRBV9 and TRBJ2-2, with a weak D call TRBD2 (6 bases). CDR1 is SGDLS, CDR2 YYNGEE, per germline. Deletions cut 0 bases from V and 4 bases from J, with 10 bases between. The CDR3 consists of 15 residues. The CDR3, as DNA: TGTGCCAGCAGCGTAGGCGGCGGGATCACCGGGGAGCTGTTTTTT. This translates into CASSVGGGITGELFF.

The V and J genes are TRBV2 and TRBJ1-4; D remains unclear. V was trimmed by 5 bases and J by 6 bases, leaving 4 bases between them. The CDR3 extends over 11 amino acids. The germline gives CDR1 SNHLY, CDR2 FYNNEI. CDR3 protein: CASSLYEKLFF. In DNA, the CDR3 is TGTGCCAGCAGTCTTTATGAAAAACTGTTTTTT.

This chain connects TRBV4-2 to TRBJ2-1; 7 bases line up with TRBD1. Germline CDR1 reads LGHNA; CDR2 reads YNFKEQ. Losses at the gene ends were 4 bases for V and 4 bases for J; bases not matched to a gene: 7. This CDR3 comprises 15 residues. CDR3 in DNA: TGTGCCAGCAGCCTGGAGACAGGGTCGTACAATGAGCAGTTCTTC. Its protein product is CASSLETGSYNEQFF.

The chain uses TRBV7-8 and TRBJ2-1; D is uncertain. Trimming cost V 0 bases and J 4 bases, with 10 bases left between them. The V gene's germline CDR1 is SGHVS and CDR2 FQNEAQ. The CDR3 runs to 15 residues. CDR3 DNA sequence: TGTGCCAGCAGCTTAGCGCTTGTTCAGTACAATGAGCAGTTCTTC. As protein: CASSLALVQYNEQFF.

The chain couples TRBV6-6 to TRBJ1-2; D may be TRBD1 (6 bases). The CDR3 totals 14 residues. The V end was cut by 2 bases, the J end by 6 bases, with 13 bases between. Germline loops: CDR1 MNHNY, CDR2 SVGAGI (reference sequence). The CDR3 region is CASSYGPQGNGYTF. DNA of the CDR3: TGTGCCAGCAGTTACGGGCCGCAGGGGAATGGCTACACCTTC.

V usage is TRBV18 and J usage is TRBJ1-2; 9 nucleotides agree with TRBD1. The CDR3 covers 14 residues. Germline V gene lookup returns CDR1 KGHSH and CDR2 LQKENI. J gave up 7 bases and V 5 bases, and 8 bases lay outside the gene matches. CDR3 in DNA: TGTGCCAGCTCAACAGGGGACAGGGAGAGTGGCTACACCTTC. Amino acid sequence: CASSTGDRESGYTF. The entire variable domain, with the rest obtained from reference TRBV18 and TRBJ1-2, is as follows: NAGVMQNPRHLVRRRGQEARLRCSPMKGHSHVYWYRQLPEEGLKFMVYLQKENIIDESGMPKERFSAEFPKEGPSILRIQQVVRGDSAAYFCASSTGDRESGYTFGSGTRLTVV.

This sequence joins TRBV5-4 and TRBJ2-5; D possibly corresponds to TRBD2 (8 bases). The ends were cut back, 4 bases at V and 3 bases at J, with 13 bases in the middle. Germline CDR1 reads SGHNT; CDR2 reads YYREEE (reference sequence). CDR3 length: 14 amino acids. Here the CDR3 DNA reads TGTGCCAGCAGCCGGGAGGGACAGAAAGAGACCCAGTACTTC. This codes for CASSREGQKETQYF. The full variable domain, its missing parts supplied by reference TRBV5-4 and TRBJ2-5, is ETGVTQSPTHLIKTRGQQVTLRCSSQSGHNTVSWYQQALGQGPQFIFQYYREEENGRGNFPPRFSGLQFPNYSSELNVNALELDDSALYLCASSREGQKETQYFGPGTRLLVL.

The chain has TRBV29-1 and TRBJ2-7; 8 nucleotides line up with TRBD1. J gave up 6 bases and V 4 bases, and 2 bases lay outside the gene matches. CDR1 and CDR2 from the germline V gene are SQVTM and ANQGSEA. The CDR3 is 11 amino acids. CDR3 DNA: TGCAGCGTTGGGACAGGGATCGAGCAGTACTTC. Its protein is CSVGTGIEQYF.

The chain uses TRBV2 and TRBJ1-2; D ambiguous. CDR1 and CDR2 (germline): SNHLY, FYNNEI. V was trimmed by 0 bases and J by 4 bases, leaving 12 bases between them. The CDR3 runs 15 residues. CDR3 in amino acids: CASSEAAKGSYGYTF. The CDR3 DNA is TGTGCCAGCAGTGAAGCCGCGAAAGGGAGCTATGGCTACACCTTC.

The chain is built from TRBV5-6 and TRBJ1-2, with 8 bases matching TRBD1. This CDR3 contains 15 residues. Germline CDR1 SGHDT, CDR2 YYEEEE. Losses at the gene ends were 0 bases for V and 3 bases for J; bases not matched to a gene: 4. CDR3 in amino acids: CASSLGQGAYYGYTF. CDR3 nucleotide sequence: TGTGCCAGCAGCTTGGGTCAGGGGGCTTACTATGGCTACACCTTC.

The CDR3: CASSKPRVWDTEAFF. The CDR3 nucleotides are TGTGCCAGCAGCAAACCACGGGTCTGGGACACTGAAGCTTTCTTT. The gene calls are TRBV21-1 and TRBJ1-1. TRBV21-1 is a known pseudogene. The CDR3 is made up of 15 amino acids.

For the CDR3, the DNA is TGTGCCAGCAGCGTAACGGTACTAGCGGGGTACACAGATACGCAGTATTTT. It specifies CASSVTVLAGYTDTQYF. The chain has TRBV9 and TRBJ2-3, with 10 bases lining up with TRBD2. Unmatched junction bases numbered 7, after V lost 1 base and J lost 2 bases. The CDR3 is made up of 17 amino acids. Germline assignment: CDR1 SGDLS and CDR2 YYNGEE.